This T cell receptor (beta chain) was retrieved from a study of T cell repertoires in cytomegalovirus infection. Study-wide background: It was the public TCR beta signatures that indicated both CMV infection and matching HLA type.

TCRdb reprocessed the reads with MiXCR, giving one entry per CDR3 protein. The data contain roughly 280,000 distinct CDR3 sequences, 12% to 15% of them singletons. This clonotype was seen many times. Its antigen remains unidentified. Study-level results: What dominated the ex vivo response were HLA-C-restricted CMV-specific TCR beta clonotypes. Carriers of CMV plus the relevant HLA were identified by cumulative public TCR beta family frequency.

Material: PBMCs. The TCR was taken from a human donor in good health (CMV status not recorded). Some clones in this sample may be carry-over from other donors' samples.

DNA of the CDR3: TGTGCCAGCAGCCCAGGACAGGGAGGGACTGAAGCTTTCTTT. Protein product: CASSPGQGGTEAFF. The chain uses TRBV7-9 and TRBJ1-1; TRBD1 aligns across 8 bases. The germline gives CDR1 SEHNR, CDR2 FQNEAQ (reference sequence). V dropped 5 bases and J dropped 5; count of bases not matched to a gene: 7. This CDR3 region has 14 residues. Variable domain in full (rest from reference TRBV7-9 and TRBJ1-1): DTGVSQNPRHKITKRGQNVTFRCDPISEHNRLYWYRQTLGQGPEFLTYFQNEAQLEKSRLLSDRFSAERPKGSFSTLEIQRTEQGDSAMYLCASSPGQGGTEAFFGQGTRLTVV.